The 19 T cell receptor beta chains in this list originate from one sample, sequenced in a study of blood T cell repertoires in COVID-19. The method was immunoSEQ multiplex PCR; TCRdb's version includes in-frame clones alone and lacks a portion of them. The table shows a few hundred thousand clones, with nearly 90% occurring only once. The sequenced sample consisted of PBMCs or T cells enriched from blood (not recorded which). The receptors come from a man in his thirties or forties who had been exposed to COVID-19.

This clone was seen a few times. V usage is TRBV4-2 and J usage is TRBJ2-1; perhaps TRBD1 as D (6 bases). V was shortened by 1 base and J by 7 bases, with 14 bases between the two germline ends. Germline CDR1 LGHNA, CDR2 YNFKEQ. The CDR3 spans 15 residues. This chain's CDR3 is CASSQAQGSGNEQFF. The DNA of the CDR3 is TGTGCCAGCAGCCAAGCACAGGGTTCAGGAAATGAGCAGTTCTTC.

This chain links TRBV6-5 with TRBJ2-5, with 9 positions matching TRBD2. This CDR3 comprises 15 residues. From germline, CDR1 is MNHEY and CDR2 SVGAGI. The ends lost 2 bases at V and 2 bases at J; junction bases unmatched: 3. This CDR3 is CASSYGAGGQETQYF. The DNA for the CDR3 is TGTGCCAGCAGTTACGGAGCGGGGGGTCAAGAGACCCAGTACTTC.

The chain links TRBV7-2 to TRBJ2-3, with 9 bases identical to TRBD2. The CDR3 is made up of 17 amino acids. V shed 1 base and J 6 bases; nucleotides not matched to a gene: 11. Germline CDR1 and CDR2: SGHTA and FQGNSA. The CDR3 DNA follows: TGTGCCAGCAGCTTAGGCATGGCGGGGGGGCTCTTGGATACGCAGTATTTT. This gives the protein CASSLGMAGGLLDTQYF. The entire variable domain, with the rest obtained from reference TRBV7-2 and TRBJ2-3, is as follows: GAGVSQSPSNKVTEKGKDVELRCDPISGHTALYWYRQSLGQGLEFLIYFQGNSAPDKSGLPSDRFSAERTGGSVSTLTIQRTQQEDSAVYLCASSLGMAGGLLDTQYFGPGTRLTVL.

The V gene is TRBV10-2, the J gene TRBJ1-2; 7 bases line up with TRBD1. Per germline, CDR1 WSHSY and CDR2 SAAADI. The V segment lost 5 bases and the J segment 6 bases; nucleotides outside the gene matches: 6. The CDR3 totals 13 residues. The CDR3 DNA follows: TGCGCCAGCAGTTCCCCAGGGGGGAATGGCTACACCTTC. Protein product: CASSSPGGNGYTF.

The J gene is TRBJ1-6, the V gene TRBV7-2, with 9 bases lining up with TRBD1. Trimming took 5 bases from V and 7 from J; bases not matched to a gene: 9. Germline-derived CDR1 and CDR2 are SGHTA and FQGNSA. The CDR3 extends over 16 amino acids. The CDR3 DNA reads TGTGCCAGCAGCCCGTGGACAGGGGCGACCAATTCACCCCTCCACTTT. Its translation is CASSPWTGATNSPLHF.

The chain uses TRBV7-2 and TRBJ1-4; weak D call: TRBD1 (6 bases). Trimming shortened V by 5 bases and J by 7 bases, and 8 bases separated the two germline ends. CDR3 length: 12 residues. Germline V gene data show CDR1 as SGHTA and CDR2 as FQGNSA. CDR3 sequence: CASSPRGEKLFF. The CDR3 DNA reads as TGTGCCAGCAGCCCCAGGGGTGAAAAACTGTTTTTT.

Details on this clone: Other DNA sequences from this sample encode an identical CDR3 as well. The chain is built from TRBV12-3 or TRBV12-4 and TRBJ2-7; D is uncertain. CDR3 length: 13 amino acids. V lost 3 bases and J 2 bases, leaving 8 bases between the germline ends. The CDR3 DNA reads as TGTGCCAGCAGTTTGGGCGCCACCTACGAGCAGTACTTC. As protein: CASSLGATYEQYF.

CDR3 residues: CASSLPPSTAYNEQFF. In nucleotides, the CDR3 is TGTGCCAGCAGTTTACCCCCTTCGACAGCCTACAATGAGCAGTTCTTC. The chain employs TRBV27 and TRBJ2-1, with D possibly matching TRBD1 (5 bases). Trimming stripped 2 bases from V and 2 bases from J, with 13 bases between. The CDR3 runs to 16 residues. The V gene's germline CDR1 is MNHEY and CDR2 SMNVEV (reference sequence).

This sequence joins TRBV23-1 and TRBJ2-3; 14 bases are shared with TRBD2. TRBV23-1 is given ORF status, its function remaining uncertain. V lost 1 base and J lost 4; bases outside the gene matches: 7. The CDR3 is made up of 18 amino acids. Here the CDR3 DNA reads TGCGCCAGCAGTCAATACCCTGGGACTAGCGGGAGCTCAGATACGCAGTATTTT. Translating it yields CASSQYPGTSGSSDTQYF.

This clone occurred a few times. The chain uses TRBV11-3 and TRBJ2-2; D gene ambiguous. Germline V CDR1 and CDR2: SGHNT, YENEEA. V was cut by 6 bases and J by 3 bases, with 5 bases left in between. The CDR3 runs 12 residues. The CDR3 DNA follows: TGTGCCAGCAGTACTGACACCGGGGAGCTGTTTTTT. It encodes CASSTDTGELFF.

This sequence joins TRBV20-1 and TRBJ1-1; 8 nucleotides align to TRBD1. The CDR3 is made up of 11 amino acids. The V gene end was trimmed by 6 bases and the J gene end by 8 bases; junction bases not matched to a gene: 5. Germline V lookup: CDR1 DFQATT, CDR2 SNEGSKA (reference sequence). This CDR3 is CSAPRTGEAFF. The CDR3 region has the DNA TGCAGTGCCCCCAGGACAGGGGAAGCTTTCTTT.

The chain combines TRBV14 with TRBJ1-1; D is possibly TRBD1 (6 bases). CDR1 is SGHDN, CDR2 FVKESK, per germline. V was cut by 4 bases and J by 7 bases, with 25 bases left in between. This CDR3 spans 17 amino acids. In DNA, the CDR3 is TGTGCCAGCAGCCGCCGACACCCCCAGGGGCCGGGGTATGAAGCTTTCTTT. It translates to CASSRRHPQGPGYEAFF. Supplemented by reference TRBV14 and TRBJ1-1, the full variable domain reads EAGVTQFPSHSVIEKGQTVTLRCDPISGHDNLYWYRRVMGKEIKFLLHFVKESKQDESGMPNNRFLAERTGGTYSTLKVQPAELEDSGVYFCASSRRHPQGPGYEAFFGQGTRLTVV.

The chain recombines TRBV5-6 with TRBJ2-2, with D possibly TRBD1 on 6 matching bases. This CDR3 contains 14 residues. Trimming removed 4 bases at V and 3 bases at J, with 10 bases between. CDR1 is SGHDT and CDR2 is YYEEEE in the germline V gene. The CDR3 here is CASSRGLDTGELFF. In DNA, the CDR3 is TGTGCCAGCAGCAGGGGGTTGGACACCGGGGAGCTGTTTTTT.

The gene calls are TRBV23-1 and TRBJ1-1, with D unclear. TRBV23-1 is reported as an ORF; its role is uncertain. This CDR3 comprises 11 residues. Trimming took off 7 bases at V and 5 bases at J, with 8 bases between the two ends. The DNA for the CDR3 is TGCGCCAGCAAGGAGGATACTGAAGCTTTCTTT. Residues: CASKEDTEAFF.

This clone has just a few counts. The V call is TRBV7-9, the J call TRBJ1-1, with 8 nucleotides matching TRBD1. V dropped 6 bases and J dropped 8; count of bases not matched to a gene: 5. The germline V gene has CDR1 SEHNR and CDR2 FQNEAQ (reference sequence). This CDR3 has 12 residues. The CDR3 loop is CASSQGAREAFF. CDR3 nucleotide sequence: TGTGCCAGCAGTCAGGGGGCGAGAGAAGCTTTCTTT.

The chain combines TRBV24-1 with TRBJ2-3, with 7 bases aligning to TRBD2. There are 15 residues in the CDR3. Germline V gene sequence: CDR1 KGHDR, CDR2 SFDVKD. Unmatched junction bases numbered 11, after V lost 3 bases and J lost 9 bases. Here the CDR3 reads CATSDPGGTPETQYF. In nucleotides, the CDR3 is TGTGCCACCAGTGATCCCGGGGGGACGCCGGAGACGCAGTATTTT.

The J gene is TRBJ2-3, the V gene TRBV28; weak D call: TRBD2 (5 bases). Germline V gene lookup returns CDR1 MDHEN and CDR2 SYDVKM. The CDR3 is made up of 14 amino acids. V was clipped by 7 bases and J by 2 bases, with 13 bases between them. The CDR3 here is CASMQRRITDTQYF. DNA for the CDR3: TGTGCCAGCATGCAGCGGAGAATCACAGATACGCAGTATTTT.

The rearrangement joins TRBV29-1 to TRBJ2-7; 8 nucleotides align to TRBD1. The length of the CDR3 is 13 residues. V shed 0 bases, J shed 4 bases, and the junction held 2 bases outside the gene matches. Germline V gene sequence: CDR1 SQVTM, CDR2 ANQGSEA. The CDR3, as DNA: TGCAGCGTTGAAGAACAGGGGGATTACGAGCAGTACTTC. This translates into CSVEEQGDYEQYF.

This chain links TRBV4-2 with TRBJ2-7; D perhaps matches TRBD2 (6 bases). Between the trimmed V and J ends, which lost 0 bases and 1 base, there was a span of 10 bases. This CDR3 is 15 amino acids long. The germline V gene has CDR1 LGHNA and CDR2 YNFKEQ. The CDR3 nucleotides read TGTGCCAGCAGCCAAGATTCGGGGACTTCCTACGAGCAGTACTTC. Translating gives CASSQDSGTSYEQYF.